The present T cell receptor (beta chain) was sequenced within a study of blood T cell repertoires in COVID-19. Individuals drawn from 24 US areas were roughly 18 to 100 years old. Recovered status in Cohort 3 required two negative PCRs, clearance, or symptom resolution. Sequencing used immunoSEQ multiplex PCR; TCRdb keeps in-frame clones, though not all of them. Among around 330,000 clones, roughly 90% were seen once, and the ten largest hold roughly 2.5%. This CDR3 contains 15 residues. V was pared by 5 bases and J by 3 bases, with 14 bases between. Germline lookup yields CDR1 SNHLY and CDR2 FYNNEI. The sequenced sample was PBMCs or T cells enriched from blood (not recorded which). The TCR comes from a man aged 55-75 years who had recovered from COVID-19. This sequence joins TRBV2 and TRBJ1-3; D is undetermined. The CDR3 region has the DNA TGTGCCAGCAGTACAGCCCTGGCAGGTGGAAACACCATATATTTT. Translation: CASSTALAGGNTIYF.